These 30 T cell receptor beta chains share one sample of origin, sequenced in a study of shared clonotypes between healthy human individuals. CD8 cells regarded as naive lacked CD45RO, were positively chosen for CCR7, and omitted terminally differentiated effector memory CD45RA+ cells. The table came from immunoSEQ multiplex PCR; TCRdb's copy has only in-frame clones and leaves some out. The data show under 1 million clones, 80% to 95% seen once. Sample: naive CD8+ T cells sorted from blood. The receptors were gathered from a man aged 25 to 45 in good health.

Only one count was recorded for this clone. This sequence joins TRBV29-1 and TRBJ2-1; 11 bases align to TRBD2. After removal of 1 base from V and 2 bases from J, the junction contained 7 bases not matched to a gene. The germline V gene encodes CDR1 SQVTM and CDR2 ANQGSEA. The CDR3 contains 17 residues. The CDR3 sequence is CSVEGAQTSGTYNEQFF. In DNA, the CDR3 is TGCAGCGTTGAAGGGGCCCAGACTAGCGGGACCTACAATGAGCAGTTCTTC.

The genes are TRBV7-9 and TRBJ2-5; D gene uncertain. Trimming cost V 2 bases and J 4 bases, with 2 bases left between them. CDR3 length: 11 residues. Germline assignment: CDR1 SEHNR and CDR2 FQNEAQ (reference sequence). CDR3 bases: TGTGCCAGCAGCTTAATAGAGACCCAGTACTTC. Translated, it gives CASSLIETQYF. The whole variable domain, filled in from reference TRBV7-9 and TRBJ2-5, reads DTGVSQNPRHKITKRGQNVTFRCDPISEHNRLYWYRQTLGQGPEFLTYFQNEAQLEKSRLLSDRFSAERPKGSFSTLEIQRTEQGDSAMYLCASSLIETQYFGPGTRLLVL.

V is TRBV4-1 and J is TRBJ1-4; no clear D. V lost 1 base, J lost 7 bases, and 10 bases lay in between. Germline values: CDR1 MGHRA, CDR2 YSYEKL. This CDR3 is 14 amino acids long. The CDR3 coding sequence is TGCGCCAGCAGCCAAGGACCCATGGGTGAAAAACTGTTTTTT. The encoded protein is CASSQGPMGEKLFF.

CDR3 residues: CASSLETSIDTQYF. CDR3 DNA: TGTGCCAGCAGCTTGGAGACTTCCATTGATACGCAGTATTTT. The chain couples TRBV5-5 to TRBJ2-3; D not resolved. The V end lost 0 bases, the J end lost 6 bases, and 11 bases lay between the germline ends. This CDR3 spans 14 amino acids. Germline V gives CDR1 SGHKS, CDR2 YYEKEE (reference sequence). The full variable domain, in which reference TRBV5-5 and TRBJ2-3 provide the parts outside the CDR3, is DAGVTQSPTHLIKTRGQQVTLRCSPISGHKSVSWYQQVLGQGPQFIFQYYEKEERGRGNFPDRFSARQFPNYSSELNVNALLLGDSALYLCASSLETSIDTQYFGPGTRLTVL.

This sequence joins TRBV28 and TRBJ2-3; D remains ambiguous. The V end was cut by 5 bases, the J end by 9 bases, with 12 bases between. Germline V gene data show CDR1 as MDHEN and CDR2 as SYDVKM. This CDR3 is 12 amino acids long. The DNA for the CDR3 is TGTGCCAGCAGTCACCGATGGAAGACGCAGTATTTT. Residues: CASSHRWKTQYF.

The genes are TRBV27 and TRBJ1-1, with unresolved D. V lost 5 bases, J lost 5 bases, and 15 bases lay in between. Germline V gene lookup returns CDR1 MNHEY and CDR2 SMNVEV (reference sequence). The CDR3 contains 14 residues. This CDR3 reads CASSPRRGWTEAFF. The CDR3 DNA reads TGTGCCAGCAGTCCCCGGAGAGGGTGGACTGAAGCTTTCTTT.

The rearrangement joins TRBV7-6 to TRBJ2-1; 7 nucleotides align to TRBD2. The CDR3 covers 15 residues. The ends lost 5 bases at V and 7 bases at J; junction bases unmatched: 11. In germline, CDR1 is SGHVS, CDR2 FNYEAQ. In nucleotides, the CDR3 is TGTGCCAGCAGCCCTTTCGGTCAGGGAGGGAATGAGCAGTTCTTC. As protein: CASSPFGQGGNEQFF.

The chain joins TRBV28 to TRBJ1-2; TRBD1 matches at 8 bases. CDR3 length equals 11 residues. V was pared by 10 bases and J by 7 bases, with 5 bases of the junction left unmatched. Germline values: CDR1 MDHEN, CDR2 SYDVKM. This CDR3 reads CATRQGAGYTF. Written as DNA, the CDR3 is TGTGCCACCCGTCAGGGGGCTGGCTACACCTTC.

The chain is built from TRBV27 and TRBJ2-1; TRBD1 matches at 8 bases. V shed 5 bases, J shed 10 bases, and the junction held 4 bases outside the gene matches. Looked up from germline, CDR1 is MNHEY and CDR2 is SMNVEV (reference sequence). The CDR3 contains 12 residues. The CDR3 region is CASSVHRGEQFF. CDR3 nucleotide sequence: TGTGCCAGCAGTGTACACAGGGGGGAGCAGTTCTTC.

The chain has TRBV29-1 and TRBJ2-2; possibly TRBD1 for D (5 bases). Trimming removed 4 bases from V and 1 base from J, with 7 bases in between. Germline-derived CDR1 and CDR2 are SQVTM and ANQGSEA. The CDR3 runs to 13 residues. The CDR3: CSVAGKNTGELFF. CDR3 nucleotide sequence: TGCAGCGTTGCAGGGAAGAACACCGGGGAGCTGTTTTTT.

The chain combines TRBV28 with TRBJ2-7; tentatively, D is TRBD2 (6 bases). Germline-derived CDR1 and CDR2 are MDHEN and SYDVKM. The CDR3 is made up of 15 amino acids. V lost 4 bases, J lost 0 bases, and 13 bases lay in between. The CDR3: CASSWGVKSSYEQYF. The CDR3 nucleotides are TGTGCCAGCAGTTGGGGGGTAAAAAGCTCCTACGAGCAGTACTTC.

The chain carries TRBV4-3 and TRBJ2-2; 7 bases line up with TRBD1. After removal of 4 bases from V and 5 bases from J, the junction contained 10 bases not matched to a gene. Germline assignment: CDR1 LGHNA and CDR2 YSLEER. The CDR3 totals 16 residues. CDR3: CASSPTDRDWTGELFF. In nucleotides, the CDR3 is TGCGCCAGCAGCCCAACAGACAGGGATTGGACCGGGGAGCTGTTTTTT.

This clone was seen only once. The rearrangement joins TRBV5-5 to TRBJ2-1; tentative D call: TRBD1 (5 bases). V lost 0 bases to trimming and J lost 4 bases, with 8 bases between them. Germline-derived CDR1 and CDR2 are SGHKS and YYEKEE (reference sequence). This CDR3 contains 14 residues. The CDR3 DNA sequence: TGTGCCAGCAGCTTGGGACAGTTTTACAATGAGCAGTTCTTC. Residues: CASSLGQFYNEQFF. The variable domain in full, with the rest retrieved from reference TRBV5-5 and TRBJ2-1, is DAGVTQSPTHLIKTRGQQVTLRCSPISGHKSVSWYQQVLGQGPQFIFQYYEKEERGRGNFPDRFSARQFPNYSSELNVNALLLGDSALYLCASSLGQFYNEQFFGPGTRLTVL.

CDR3 DNA sequence: TGTGCCAGCAGCGACAGGGCGGAAGAGCAGTACTTC. Amino acids: CASSDRAEEQYF. This chain joins TRBV5-6 and TRBJ2-7, with 7 bases lining up with TRBD1. CDR1 and CDR2 from the germline V gene are SGHDT and YYEEEE. With V trimmed by 4 bases and J by 7 bases, 5 bases remained unmatched. This CDR3 is built from 12 residues.

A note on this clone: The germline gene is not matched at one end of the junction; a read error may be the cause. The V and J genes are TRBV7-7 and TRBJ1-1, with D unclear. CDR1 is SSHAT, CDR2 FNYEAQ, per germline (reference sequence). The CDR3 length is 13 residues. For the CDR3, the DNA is TGTGCTAGCAGCTTGGGGTCGCACACTGAAGCTTTCTTT. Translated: CASSLGSHTEAFF.

The CDR3 protein is CASSPFPDRYEQYF. In DNA form, the CDR3 reads TGTGCCAGCAGCCCCTTCCCTGACCGCTACGAGCAGTACTTC. The chain links TRBV28 to TRBJ2-7, with D unclear. Per germline, CDR1 MDHEN and CDR2 SYDVKM. The ends were cut back, 6 bases at V and 3 bases at J, with 15 bases in the middle. There are 14 residues in the CDR3.

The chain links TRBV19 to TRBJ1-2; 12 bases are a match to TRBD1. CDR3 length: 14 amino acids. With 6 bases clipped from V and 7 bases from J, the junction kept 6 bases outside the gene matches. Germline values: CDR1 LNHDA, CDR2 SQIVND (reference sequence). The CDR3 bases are TGTGCCAGTAGCCCGGGACAGGGGGCGCTTGGCTACACCTTC. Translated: CASSPGQGALGYTF.

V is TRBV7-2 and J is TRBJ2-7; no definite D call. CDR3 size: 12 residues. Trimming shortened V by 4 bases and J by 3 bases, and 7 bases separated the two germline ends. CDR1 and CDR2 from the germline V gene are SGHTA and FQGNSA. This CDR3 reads CASSSGYYEQYF. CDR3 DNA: TGTGCCAGCAGCTCAGGTTACTACGAGCAGTACTTC.

Written as DNA, the CDR3 is TGTGCCAGCAGTAGAACGGGGGGAAACACCATATATTTT. Protein: CASSRTGGNTIYF. The chain employs TRBV2 and TRBJ1-3; no clear D gene. The V gene lost 5 bases and the J gene lost 4 bases, with 9 bases spanning the gap. Germline CDR1 is SNHLY and CDR2 is FYNNEI. The CDR3 runs to 13 residues. The complete variable domain, with remaining parts taken from reference TRBV2 and TRBJ1-3, reads EPEVTQTPSHQVTQMGQEVILRCVPISNHLYFYWYRQILGQKVEFLVSFYNNEISEKSEIFDDQFSVERPDGSNFTLKIRSTKLEDSAMYFCASSRTGGNTIYFGEGSWLTVV.

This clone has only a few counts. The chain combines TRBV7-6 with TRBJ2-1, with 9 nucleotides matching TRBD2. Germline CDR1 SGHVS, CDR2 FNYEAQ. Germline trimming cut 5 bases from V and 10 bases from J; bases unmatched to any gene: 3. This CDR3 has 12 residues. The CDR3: CASSPSGVEQFF. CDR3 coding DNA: TGTGCCAGCAGCCCTAGCGGGGTAGAGCAGTTCTTC.

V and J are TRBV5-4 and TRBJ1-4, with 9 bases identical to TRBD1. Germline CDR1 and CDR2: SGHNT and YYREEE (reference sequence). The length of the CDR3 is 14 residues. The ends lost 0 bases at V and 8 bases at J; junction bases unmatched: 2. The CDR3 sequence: CASSLAGTGEKLFF. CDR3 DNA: TGTGCCAGCAGCTTGGCGGGGACAGGGGAAAAACTGTTTTTT. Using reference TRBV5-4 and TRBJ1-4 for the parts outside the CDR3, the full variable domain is ETGVTQSPTHLIKTRGQQVTLRCSSQSGHNTVSWYQQALGQGPQFIFQYYREEENGRGNFPPRFSGLQFPNYSSELNVNALELDDSALYLCASSLAGTGEKLFFGSGTQLSVL.

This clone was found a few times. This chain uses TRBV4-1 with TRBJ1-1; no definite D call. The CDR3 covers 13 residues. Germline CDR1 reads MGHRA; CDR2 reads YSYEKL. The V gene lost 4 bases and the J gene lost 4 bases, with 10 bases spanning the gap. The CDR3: CASSLREITEAFF. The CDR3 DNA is TGCGCCAGCAGCCTTAGGGAGATCACTGAAGCTTTCTTT.

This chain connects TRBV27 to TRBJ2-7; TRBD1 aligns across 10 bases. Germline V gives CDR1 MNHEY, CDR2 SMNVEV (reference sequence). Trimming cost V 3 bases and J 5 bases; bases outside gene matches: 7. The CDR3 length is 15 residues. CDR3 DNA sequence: TGTGCCAGCAGTTTCCTCGGGGACAGGGGCCACGAGCAGTACTTC. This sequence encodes CASSFLGDRGHEQYF.

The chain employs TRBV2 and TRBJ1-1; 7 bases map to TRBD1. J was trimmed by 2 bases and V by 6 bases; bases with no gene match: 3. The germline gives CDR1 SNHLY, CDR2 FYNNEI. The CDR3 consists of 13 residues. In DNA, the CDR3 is TGTGCCAGCAGGACAGGGCATAACACTGAAGCTTTCTTT. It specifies CASRTGHNTEAFF.

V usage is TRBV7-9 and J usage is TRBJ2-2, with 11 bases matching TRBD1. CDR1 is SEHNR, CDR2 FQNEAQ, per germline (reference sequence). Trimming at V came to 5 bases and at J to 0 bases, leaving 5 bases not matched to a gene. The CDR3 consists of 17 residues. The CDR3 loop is CASSVDRGRANTGELFF. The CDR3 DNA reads TGTGCCAGCAGCGTGGACAGGGGGCGCGCGAACACCGGGGAGCTGTTTTTT. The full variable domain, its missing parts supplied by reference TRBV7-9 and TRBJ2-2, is DTGVSQNPRHKITKRGQNVTFRCDPISEHNRLYWYRQTLGQGPEFLTYFQNEAQLEKSRLLSDRFSAERPKGSFSTLEIQRTEQGDSAMYLCASSVDRGRANTGELFFGEGSRLTVL.

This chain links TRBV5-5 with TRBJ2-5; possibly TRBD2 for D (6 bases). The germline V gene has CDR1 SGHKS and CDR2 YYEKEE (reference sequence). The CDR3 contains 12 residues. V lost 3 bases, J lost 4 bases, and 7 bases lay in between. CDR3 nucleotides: TGTGCCAGCAGCTGGGGAGGAGAGACCCAGTACTTC. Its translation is CASSWGGETQYF.

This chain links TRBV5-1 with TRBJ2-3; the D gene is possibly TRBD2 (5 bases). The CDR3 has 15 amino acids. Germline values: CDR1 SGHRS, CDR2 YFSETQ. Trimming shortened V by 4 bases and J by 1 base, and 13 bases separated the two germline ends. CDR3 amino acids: CASSGGLEGTDTQYF. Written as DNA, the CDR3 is TGCGCCAGCAGCGGAGGACTTGAGGGCACAGATACGCAGTATTTT. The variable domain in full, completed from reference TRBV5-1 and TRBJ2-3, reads KAGVTQTPRYLIKTRGQQVTLSCSPISGHRSVSWYQQTPGQGLQFLFEYFSETQRNKGNFPGRFSGRQFSNSRSEMNVSTLELGDSALYLCASSGGLEGTDTQYFGPGTRLTVL.

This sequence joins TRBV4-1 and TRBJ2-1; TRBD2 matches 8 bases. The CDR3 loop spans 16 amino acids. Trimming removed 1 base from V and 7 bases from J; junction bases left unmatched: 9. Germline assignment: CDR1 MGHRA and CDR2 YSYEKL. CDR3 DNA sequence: TGCGCCAGCAGCCAAGGGCCTTCCGGCGGGAGGAATGAGCAGTTCTTC. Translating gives CASSQGPSGGRNEQFF.

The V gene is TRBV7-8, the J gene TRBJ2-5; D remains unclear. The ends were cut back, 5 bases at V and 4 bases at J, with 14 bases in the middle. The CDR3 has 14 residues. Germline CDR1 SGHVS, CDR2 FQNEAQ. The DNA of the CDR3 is TGTGCCAGCAGCACTGGCCCCGGTGGAGAGACCCAGTACTTC. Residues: CASSTGPGGETQYF.

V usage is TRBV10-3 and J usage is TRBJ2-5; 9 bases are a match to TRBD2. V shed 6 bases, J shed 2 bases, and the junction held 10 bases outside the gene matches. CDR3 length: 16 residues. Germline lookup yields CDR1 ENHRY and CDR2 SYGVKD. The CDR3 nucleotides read TGTGCCATCAGAGAATTAGCGGGAGAAGCTCAAGAGACCCAGTACTTC. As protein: CAIRELAGEAQETQYF.